Listed below are T cell receptor beta chains from one sample, sequenced in a study of blood T cell repertoires in COVID-19. The protocol was immunoSEQ multiplex PCR, while the TCRdb copy is restricted to in-frame clones and leaves out a portion. The data show 70,000 or so clones, around 87% seen once. Sequencing was carried out using peripheral blood. These receptors were collected from a man aged 50 to 59 with active COVID-19. Each CDR3 is given with its conserved first and last residue. The D gene is left open where the match is weak. The size entry is marked missing in some rows and otherwise reads once, few, many or a size class.

abundance: -
d_gene: TRBD1
j_gene: TRBJ1-5
v_gene: TRBV2
CDR3nt: TGTGCCAGCAGCGACAGGGTTGGCAATCAGCCCCAGCATTTT
CDR3aa: CASSDRVGNQPQHF

abundance: -
d_gene: TRBD1
j_gene: TRBJ2-1
v_gene: TRBV2
CDR3nt: TGTGCCAGCAATATGGACAGGGGGGACTACAATGAGCAGTTCTTC
CDR3aa: CASNMDRGDYNEQFF

abundance: -
d_gene: -
j_gene: TRBJ1-1
v_gene: TRBV7-8
CDR3nt: TGTGCCAGCAGCAAACAGGGCGCTGAAGCTTTCTTT
CDR3aa: CASSKQGAEAFF

abundance: once
d_gene: TRBD1
j_gene: TRBJ1-2
v_gene: TRBV2
CDR3nt: TGTGCCAGCAGTGGAAGACAGGGGGATAGGAACTATGGCTACACCTTC
CDR3aa: CASSGRQGDRNYGYTF

abundance: -
d_gene: TRBD1
j_gene: TRBJ1-1
v_gene: TRBV28
CDR3nt: TGTGCCAGCAGTCCGTACGGACAGGGGGACACTGAAGCTTTCTTT
CDR3aa: CASSPYGQGDTEAFF

abundance: -
d_gene: -
j_gene: TRBJ2-7
v_gene: TRBV9
CDR3nt: TGTGCCAGCAGCGTAGACGCCTACTCCTCCTACGAGCAGTACTTC
CDR3aa: CASSVDAYSSYEQYF

abundance: -
d_gene: -
j_gene: TRBJ1-2
v_gene: TRBV5-1
CDR3nt: TGCGCCAGCAGCTTGCCAGGGAATGGCTACACCTTC
CDR3aa: CASSLPGNGYTF

abundance: -
d_gene: TRBD2
j_gene: TRBJ2-1
v_gene: TRBV11-3
CDR3nt: TGTGCCAGCAGCTTAGGTAGCCTAGCGGGAACTCGCTTCTTC
CDR3aa: CASSLGSLAGTRFF

abundance: -
d_gene: -
j_gene: TRBJ2-7
v_gene: TRBV4-1
CDR3nt: TGCGCCAGCAGCCAAGATTCAGTAAGAAGGTACTTC
CDR3aa: CASSQDSVRRYF

abundance: -
d_gene: -
j_gene: TRBJ1-5
v_gene: TRBV7-2
CDR3nt: TGTGCCAGCAGCTTAGCGCTTCGGCAGCCCCAGCATTTT
CDR3aa: CASSLALRQPQHF

abundance: -
d_gene: TRBD1
j_gene: TRBJ2-7
v_gene: TRBV27
CDR3nt: TGTGCCAGCAGTGTCATCGGGACAGGTTCTTTCGAGCAGTACTTC
CDR3aa: CASSVIGTGSFEQYF

abundance: -
d_gene: TRBD2
j_gene: TRBJ2-1
v_gene: TRBV24-1
CDR3nt: TGTGCCACCAGCATAGCGGGAGAGAACTACAATGAGCAGTTCTTC
CDR3aa: CATSIAGENYNEQFF

abundance: -
d_gene: -
j_gene: TRBJ2-1
v_gene: TRBV19
CDR3nt: TGTGCCAGTAGTATCGCCTACAATGAGCAGTTCTTC
CDR3aa: CASSIAYNEQFF

abundance: -
d_gene: TRBD2
j_gene: TRBJ2-1
v_gene: TRBV9
CDR3nt: TGTGCCAGCAGCGTCGGACTAGCGGAGGGGAGTGAGCAGTTCTTC
CDR3aa: CASSVGLAEGSEQFF

abundance: once
d_gene: -
j_gene: TRBJ1-3
v_gene: TRBV15
CDR3nt: TGTGCCACCAGCAGAGATTCCTTCTCTGGAAACACCATATATTTT
CDR3aa: CATSRDSFSGNTIYF

abundance: -
d_gene: -
j_gene: TRBJ2-1
v_gene: TRBV5-1
CDR3nt: TGCGCCAGCAGCAATCAGGGGACCAACTACAATGAGCAGTTCTTC
CDR3aa: CASSNQGTNYNEQFF

abundance: -
d_gene: TRBD2
j_gene: TRBJ2-2
v_gene: TRBV11-3
CDR3nt: TGTGCCAGCAGCTTAGATCTTTTGCGGGAGTTTATTACCGGGGAGCTGTTTTTT
CDR3aa: CASSLDLLREFITGELFF

abundance: few
d_gene: TRBD1
j_gene: TRBJ1-1
v_gene: TRBV7-3
CDR3nt: TGTGCCAGCAGCTCCGACAGGGTTGACACTGAAGCTTTCTTT
CDR3aa: CASSSDRVDTEAFF

abundance: -
d_gene: TRBD2
j_gene: TRBJ2-1
v_gene: TRBV7-8
CDR3nt: TGTGCCAGCAGCTTAGCCCAGGGAGGGTCGGAGCAGTTCTTC
CDR3aa: CASSLAQGGSEQFF

abundance: few
d_gene: -
j_gene: TRBJ1-1
v_gene: TRBV5-1
CDR3nt: TGCGCCAGCAGCCGCGGCGGGGATAGGGCTTTCTTT
CDR3aa: CASSRGGDRAFF

abundance: few
d_gene: -
j_gene: TRBJ2-3
v_gene: TRBV14
CDR3nt: TGTGCCAGCAGCGAAGGACGTCTTCGGACGCTGAGGGGCACAGATACGCAGTATTTT
CDR3aa: CASSEGRLRTLRGTDTQYF

abundance: -
d_gene: TRBD2
j_gene: TRBJ2-1
v_gene: TRBV18
CDR3nt: TGTGCCAGCCGCTCGGGGGGGGTTTACAATGAGCAGTTCTTC
CDR3aa: CASRSGGVYNEQFF

abundance: -
d_gene: -
j_gene: TRBJ2-7
v_gene: TRBV7-6
CDR3nt: TGTGCCAGCAGCCGCTACGAGGGCTACGAGCAGTACTTC
CDR3aa: CASSRYEGYEQYF

abundance: -
d_gene: -
j_gene: TRBJ2-7
v_gene: TRBV7-2
CDR3nt: TGTGCCAGCAGCGGCTCGGGCTACGAGCAGTACTTC
CDR3aa: CASSGSGYEQYF

abundance: -
d_gene: -
j_gene: TRBJ2-3
v_gene: TRBV18
CDR3nt: TGTGCCAGCTCCCCCCAGCTTTCGGGTTCAGATACGCAGTATTTT
CDR3aa: CASSPQLSGSDTQYF

abundance: -
d_gene: -
j_gene: TRBJ2-3
v_gene: TRBV7-2
CDR3nt: TGTGCCAGCAGCTTAGTTGCGGGTTCTAGCACAGATACGCAGTATTTT
CDR3aa: CASSLVAGSSTDTQYF